The T cell receptor (beta chain) described here comes from a study of cytomegalovirus exposure and HLA in healthy donors. Whole-study results and caveats: Associated with cytomegalovirus, according to the listing, were 150 to 200 TCR beta chains. Sequencing artifact likely explains a cluster of highly shared sequence variants. Later analysis associated a missense DCLRE1C variant with TCR beta V- and J-gene trimming. Sequencing depth across donors, presence/absence analyses assumed, was roughly uniform.

Primers: 60 Vbeta forward and 13 Jbeta reverse. Method: immunoSEQ multiplex PCR; TCRdb's copy keeps in-frame clones and lacks some. The table shows 85,000 to 100,000 clones, with about four fifths occurring only once. This CDR3 is built from 13 residues. CDR1 is SEHNR, CDR2 FQNEAQ, per germline (reference sequence). With 5 bases clipped from V and 7 bases from J, the junction kept 7 bases outside the gene matches. As to this clone: Its target is not known.

This TCR derives from a female donor in good health and CMV-seropositive. The rearrangement uses TRBV7-9 and TRBJ1-1, with 7 bases fitting TRBD1. Sequencing was carried out using PBMCs. The CDR3 nucleotides read TGTGCCAGCAGCCGACAGGGCCCGGGTGAAGCTTTCTTT. This sequence encodes CASSRQGPGEAFF.